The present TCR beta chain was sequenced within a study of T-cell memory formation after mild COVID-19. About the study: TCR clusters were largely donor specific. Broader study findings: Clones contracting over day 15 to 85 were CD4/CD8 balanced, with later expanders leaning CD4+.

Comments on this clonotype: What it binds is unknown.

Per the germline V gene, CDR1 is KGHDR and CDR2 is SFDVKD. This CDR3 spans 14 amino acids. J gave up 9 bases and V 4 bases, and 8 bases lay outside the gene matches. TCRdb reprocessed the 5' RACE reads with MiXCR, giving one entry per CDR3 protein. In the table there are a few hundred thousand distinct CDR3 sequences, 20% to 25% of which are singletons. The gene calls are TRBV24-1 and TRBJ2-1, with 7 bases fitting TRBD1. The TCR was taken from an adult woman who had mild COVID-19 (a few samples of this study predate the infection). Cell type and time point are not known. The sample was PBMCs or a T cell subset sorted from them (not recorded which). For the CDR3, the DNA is TGTGCCACCAGTGACCTCGACAGGGCTTTTGAGCAGTTCTTC. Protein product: CATSDLDRAFEQFF.